This T cell receptor (beta chain) was identified during a study of blood T cell repertoires in COVID-19. Clinical history reported by participants formed the basis on which cohorts were assigned. Original processing methods: Amplification from reference gene primers served as the basis for estimated nucleated cell counts. Method: immunoSEQ multiplex PCR; TCRdb's copy keeps in-frame clones and lacks some. For V, J and clone size, that table is used; D and trimming come from the DNA. The top ten clones hold less than 3% of a sample with 250,000 to 300,000 clones, under 90% of them seen once. Germline V gene lookup returns CDR1 SGHAT and CDR2 FQNNGV. CDR3 length: 18 amino acids. Losses at the gene ends were 2 bases for V and 0 bases for J; bases not matched to a gene: 4. This clone came up once.

The TCR was taken from a woman aged 45-65 years who had been exposed to COVID-19. J is TRBJ2-2 and V is TRBV11-2; the match to TRBD2 covers 12 bases. Sequenced input: PBMCs or T cells enriched from blood (not recorded which). Here the CDR3 DNA reads TGTGCCAGCAGCTTATTACTAGCGGGGGGCCCGAACACCGGGGAGCTGTTTTTT. Amino acids: CASSLLLAGGPNTGELFF.